Each of the 14 T cell receptor beta chains below was sequenced from the same sample in a study of identical twins. Using its own MiXCR run on the 5' RACE reads, TCRdb lists one record per CDR3 protein. The sample includes approximately 1.8 million distinct CDR3 sequences, roughly 35% of them seen just once. Sequencing input: cord blood. The receptors shown here come from a newborn girl in good health.

The count of this clonotype is one. The V gene is TRBV6-1, the J gene TRBJ2-1; D gene uncertain. CDR1 is MNHNS, CDR2 SASEGT, per germline. There are 13 residues in the CDR3. The ends were cut back, 5 bases at V and 9 bases at J, with 14 bases in the middle. The chain's CDR3 is CASSPQPGGEQFF. In DNA, the CDR3 is TGTGCCAGCAGTCCCCAGCCCGGTGGTGAGCAGTTCTTC.

The chain has TRBV11-1 and TRBJ2-4; 14 bases align to TRBD2. The length of the CDR3 is 16 residues. In germline, CDR1 is SGHAT, CDR2 FQDESV (reference sequence). Trimming at V came to 5 bases and at J to 13 bases, leaving 13 bases not matched to a gene. The CDR3 nucleotides are TGTGCCAGCAGCGAGGGGACTAGCGGGAGTCGCAATGAGCAGTACTTC. It is translated as CASSEGTSGSRNEQYF. The full variable domain, with the rest looked up from reference TRBV11-1 and TRBJ2-4, is EAEVAQSPRYKITEKSQAVAFWCDPISGHATLYWYRQILGQGPELLVQFQDESVVDDSQLPKDRFSAERLKGVDSTLKIQPAELGDSAMYLCASSEGTSGSRNEQYFGAGTRLSVL.

This rearrangement joins TRBV9 to TRBJ2-3; TRBD2 might be the D (5 bases). The CDR3 extends over 16 amino acids. Looked up from germline, CDR1 is SGDLS and CDR2 is YYNGEE. Trimming shortened V by 0 bases and J by 6 bases, and 17 bases separated the two germline ends. The CDR3 DNA follows: TGTGCCAGCAGCGTAGGTGGGCTCCCGGGGAGCGATACGCAGTATTTT. It yields the protein CASSVGGLPGSDTQYF. Full variable domain (remainder filled in from reference TRBV9 and TRBJ2-3): DSGVTQTPKHLITATGQRVTLRCSPRSGDLSVYWYQQSLDQGLQFLIQYYNGEERAKGNILERFSAQQFPDLHSELNLSSLELGDSALYFCASSVGGLPGSDTQYFGPGTRLTVL.

The chain carries TRBV20-1 and TRBJ1-3; D call uncertain. Trimming took 7 bases from V and 1 from J, leaving 17 bases between them. The CDR3 sequence is 15 residues long. Germline loops: CDR1 DFQATT, CDR2 SNEGSKA (reference sequence). The CDR3 nucleotides read TGCAGTGTTTCCAAAGGGCTGGAATCTGGAAACACCATATATTTT. This codes for CSVSKGLESGNTIYF.

The chain has TRBV18 and TRBJ2-1; 11 bases map to TRBD2. V gave up 4 bases and J gave up 5 bases; unmatched junction bases: 7. Germline-derived CDR1 and CDR2 are KGHSH and LQKENI. This CDR3 is built from 16 residues. CDR3 amino acids: CASSQSLAGGHNEQFF. In DNA, the CDR3 is TGTGCCAGCTCACAGTCCCTAGCGGGGGGCCACAATGAGCAGTTCTTC.

V usage is TRBV5-5 and J usage is TRBJ1-6; 10 bases map to TRBD1. Germline V gene lookup returns CDR1 SGHKS and CDR2 YYEKEE (reference sequence). This CDR3 has 15 residues. Unmatched junction bases numbered 6, after V lost 3 bases and J lost 9 bases. The CDR3 is CASSWGQGTLSPLHF. The CDR3 DNA sequence: TGTGCCAGCAGCTGGGGACAGGGGACCCTTTCACCCCTCCACTTT.

This chain links TRBV6-1 with TRBJ1-5; weak D call: TRBD1 (5 bases). This CDR3 spans 14 amino acids. Germline CDR1 reads MNHNS; CDR2 reads SASEGT. The V end lost 4 bases, the J end lost 6 bases, and 13 bases lay between the germline ends. The DNA of the CDR3 is TGTGCCAGCAGTGGAAGACAGTCAGTTCAGCCCCAGCATTTT. This codes for CASSGRQSVQPQHF.

This clonotype was detected only a few times. The rearrangement uses TRBV15 and TRBJ2-7; the D is unclear. This CDR3 has 15 amino acids. Per germline, CDR1 LNHNV and CDR2 YYDKDF (reference sequence). Trimming took off 0 bases at V and 1 base at J, with 10 bases between the two ends. CDR3 loop: CATSRDRAGSYEQYF. The CDR3, as DNA: TGTGCCACCAGCAGAGACCGCGCCGGGTCCTACGAGCAGTACTTC.

In regard to this clonotype: A much larger clonotype is one base distant, so this may be a read error. The rearrangement uses TRBV12-3 or TRBV12-4 and TRBJ2-3, with 12 bases identical to TRBD2. The V and J ends lost 5 bases and 3 bases, in that order; junction bases with no gene match: 12. This CDR3 is 18 amino acids long. This CDR3 reads CASSPGLAGTTRTDTQYF. The CDR3, as DNA: TGTGCCAGCAGTCCGGGACTAGCGGGCACTACTAGAACAGATACGCAGTATTTT.

This clonotype was detected a few times. The chain combines TRBV25-1 with TRBJ1-1; 9 positions match TRBD1. The V segment lost 7 bases and the J segment 11 bases; nucleotides outside the gene matches: 5. Germline CDR1 and CDR2: MGHDK and SYGVNS. The CDR3 loop spans 11 amino acids. CDR3 DNA sequence: TGTGCCAGCAACCGACAGGGGGTGGCTTTCTTT. This encodes CASNRQGVAFF.

This clonotype was counted between two and nine times. V and J are TRBV28 and TRBJ2-7; 8 bases agree with TRBD1. Germline loops: CDR1 MDHEN, CDR2 SYDVKM. The length of the CDR3 is 13 residues. V shed 5 bases, J shed 7 bases, and the junction held 7 bases outside the gene matches. The CDR3 reads CASSIDRGNEQYF. DNA of the CDR3: TGTGCCAGCAGTATAGACAGGGGCAATGAGCAGTACTTC.

Regarding this clonotype: Because it lacks the conserved phenylalanine or tryptophan at the end, this CDR3 is likely a read error. The chain carries TRBV7-2 and TRBJ2-1; D might be TRBD2 (6 bases). Per germline, CDR1 SGHTA and CDR2 FQGNSA. The ends were cut back, 2 bases at V and 7 bases at J, with 21 bases in the middle. This CDR3 has 17 amino acids. DNA for the CDR3: TGTGCCAGCAGCTTAAAACCGTGGCTAGCGTGGTTGAATGAGCAGTTCATC. It specifies CASSLKPWLAWLNEQFI.

The V gene is TRBV5-1, the J gene TRBJ2-3; 10 bases are shared with TRBD2. The CDR3 is made up of 17 amino acids. Looked up from germline, CDR1 is SGHRS and CDR2 is YFSETQ. V gave up 4 bases and J gave up 2 bases; unmatched junction bases: 10. This CDR3 reads CASSPYGLAEITDTQYF. CDR3 sequence (DNA): TGCGCCAGCAGCCCCTACGGACTAGCGGAAATCACAGATACGCAGTATTTT.

The chain combines TRBV7-2 with TRBJ1-2; D remains ambiguous. This CDR3 has 16 residues. V lost 9 bases and J lost 0, with 20 bases in between. CDR1 and CDR2 from the germline V gene are SGHTA and FQGNSA. The CDR3 spells CASTIFGVPANYGYTF. CDR3 nucleotides: TGTGCCAGTACCATTTTCGGAGTCCCAGCTAACTATGGCTACACCTTC.